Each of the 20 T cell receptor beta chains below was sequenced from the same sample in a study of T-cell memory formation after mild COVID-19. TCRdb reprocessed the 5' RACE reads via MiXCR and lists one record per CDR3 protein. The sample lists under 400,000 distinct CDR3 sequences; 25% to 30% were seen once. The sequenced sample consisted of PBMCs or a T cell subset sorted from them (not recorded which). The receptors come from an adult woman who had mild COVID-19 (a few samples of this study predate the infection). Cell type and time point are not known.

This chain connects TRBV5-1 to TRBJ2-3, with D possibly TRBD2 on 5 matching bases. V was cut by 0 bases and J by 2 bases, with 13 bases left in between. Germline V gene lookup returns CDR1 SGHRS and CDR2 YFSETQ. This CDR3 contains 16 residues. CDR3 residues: CASSLDPGTPTDTQYF. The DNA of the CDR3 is TGCGCCAGCAGCTTGGATCCGGGAACACCCACAGATACGCAGTATTTT. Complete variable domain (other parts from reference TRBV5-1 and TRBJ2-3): KAGVTQTPRYLIKTRGQQVTLSCSPISGHRSVSWYQQTPGQGLQFLFEYFSETQRNKGNFPGRFSGRQFSNSRSEMNVSTLELGDSALYLCASSLDPGTPTDTQYFGPGTRLTVL.

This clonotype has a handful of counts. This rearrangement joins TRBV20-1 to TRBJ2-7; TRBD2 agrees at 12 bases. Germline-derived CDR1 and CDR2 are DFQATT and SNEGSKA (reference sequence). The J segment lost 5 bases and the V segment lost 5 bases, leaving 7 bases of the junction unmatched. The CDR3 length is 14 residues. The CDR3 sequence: CSAQTSGSYNEQYF. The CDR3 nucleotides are TGCAGTGCTCAGACTAGCGGGAGTTACAACGAGCAGTACTTC.

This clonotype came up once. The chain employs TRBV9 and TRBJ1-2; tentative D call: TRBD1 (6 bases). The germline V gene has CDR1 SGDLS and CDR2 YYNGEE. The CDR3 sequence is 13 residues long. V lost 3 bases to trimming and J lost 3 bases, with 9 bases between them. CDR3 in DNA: TGTGCCAGCAGCGCGGGACAACACTATGGCTACACCTTC. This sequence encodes CASSAGQHYGYTF.

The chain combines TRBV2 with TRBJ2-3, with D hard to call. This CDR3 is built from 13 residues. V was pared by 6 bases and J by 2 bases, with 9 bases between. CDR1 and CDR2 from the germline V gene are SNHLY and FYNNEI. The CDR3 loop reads CASSYTDTDTQYF. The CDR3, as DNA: TGTGCCAGCAGCTACACGGACACAGATACGCAGTATTTT.

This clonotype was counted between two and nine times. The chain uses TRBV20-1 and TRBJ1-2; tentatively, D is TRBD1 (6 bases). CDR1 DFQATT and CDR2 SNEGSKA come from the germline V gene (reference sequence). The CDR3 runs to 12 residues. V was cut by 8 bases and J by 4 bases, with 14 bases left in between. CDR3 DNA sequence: TGCAGTTGGGTCGGGACATCCTATGGCTACACCTTC. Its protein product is CSWVGTSYGYTF.

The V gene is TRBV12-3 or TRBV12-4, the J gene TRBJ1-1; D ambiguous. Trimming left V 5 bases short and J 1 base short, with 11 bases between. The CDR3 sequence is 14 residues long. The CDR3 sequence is CASSPHRTNTEAFF. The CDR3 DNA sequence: TGTGCCAGCAGTCCCCATAGAACGAACACTGAAGCTTTCTTT.

CDR3 DNA: TGCGCCAGCAGCTTTGGAGGGGAGGCCTCCGAAATATGGCCCCAGCATTTT. As protein: CASSFGGEASEIWPQHF. This chain links TRBV5-1 with TRBJ1-5, with D possibly TRBD1 on 5 matching bases. The ends were cut back, 2 bases at V and 9 bases at J, with 24 bases in the middle. This CDR3 spans 17 amino acids. CDR1 and CDR2 from the germline V gene are SGHRS and YFSETQ.

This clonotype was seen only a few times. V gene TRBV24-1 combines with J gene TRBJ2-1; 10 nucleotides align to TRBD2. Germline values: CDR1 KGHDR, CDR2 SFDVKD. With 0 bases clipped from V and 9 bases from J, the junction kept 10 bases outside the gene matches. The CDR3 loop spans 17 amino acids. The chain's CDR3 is CATSDLGPSGSYGEQFF. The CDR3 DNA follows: TGTGCCACCAGTGATTTGGGCCCTAGCGGGAGCTATGGTGAGCAGTTCTTC.

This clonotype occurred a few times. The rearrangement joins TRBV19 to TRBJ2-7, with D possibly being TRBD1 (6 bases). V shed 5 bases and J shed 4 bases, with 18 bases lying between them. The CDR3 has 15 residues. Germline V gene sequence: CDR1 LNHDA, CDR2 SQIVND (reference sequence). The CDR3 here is CASSAPGTSIYEQYF. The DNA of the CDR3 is TGTGCCAGTAGTGCCCCCGGGACATCGATATACGAGCAGTACTTC.

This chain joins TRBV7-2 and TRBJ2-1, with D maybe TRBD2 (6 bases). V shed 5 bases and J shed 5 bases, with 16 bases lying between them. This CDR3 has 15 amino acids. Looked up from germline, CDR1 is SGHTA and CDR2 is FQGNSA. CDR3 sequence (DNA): TGTGCCAGCAGCCCGGGGGACGTATCGCACAATGAGCAGTTCTTC. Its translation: CASSPGDVSHNEQFF.

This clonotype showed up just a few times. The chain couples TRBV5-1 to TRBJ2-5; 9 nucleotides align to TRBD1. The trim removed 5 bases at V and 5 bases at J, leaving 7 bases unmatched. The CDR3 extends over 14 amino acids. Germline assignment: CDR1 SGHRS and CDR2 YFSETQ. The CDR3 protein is CASRDTGGPETQYF. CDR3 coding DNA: TGCGCCAGCAGGGATACAGGGGGCCCGGAGACCCAGTACTTC. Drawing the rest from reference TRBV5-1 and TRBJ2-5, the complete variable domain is KAGVTQTPRYLIKTRGQQVTLSCSPISGHRSVSWYQQTPGQGLQFLFEYFSETQRNKGNFPGRFSGRQFSNSRSEMNVSTLELGDSALYLCASRDTGGPETQYFGPGTRLLVL.

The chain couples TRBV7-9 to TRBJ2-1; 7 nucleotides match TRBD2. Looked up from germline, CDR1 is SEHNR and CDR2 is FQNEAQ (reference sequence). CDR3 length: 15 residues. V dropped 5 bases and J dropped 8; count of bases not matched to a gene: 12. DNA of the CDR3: TGTGCCAGCAGCGGAAGCGGGGAGAACTGGGATGAGCAGTTCTTC. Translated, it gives CASSGSGENWDEQFF.

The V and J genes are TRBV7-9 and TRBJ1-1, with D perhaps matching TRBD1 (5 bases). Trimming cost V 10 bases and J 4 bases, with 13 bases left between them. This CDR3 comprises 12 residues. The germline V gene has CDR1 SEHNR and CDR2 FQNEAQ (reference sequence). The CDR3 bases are TGTGCCACCGGGTCGGGGGGCACTGAAGCTTTCTTT. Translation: CATGSGGTEAFF.

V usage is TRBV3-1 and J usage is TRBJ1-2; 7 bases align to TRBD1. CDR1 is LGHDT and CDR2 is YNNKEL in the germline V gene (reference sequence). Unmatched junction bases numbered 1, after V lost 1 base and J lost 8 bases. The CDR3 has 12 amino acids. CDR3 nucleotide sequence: TGTGCCAGCAGCCAAGGGACAGGCGGCTACACCTTC. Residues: CASSQGTGGYTF.

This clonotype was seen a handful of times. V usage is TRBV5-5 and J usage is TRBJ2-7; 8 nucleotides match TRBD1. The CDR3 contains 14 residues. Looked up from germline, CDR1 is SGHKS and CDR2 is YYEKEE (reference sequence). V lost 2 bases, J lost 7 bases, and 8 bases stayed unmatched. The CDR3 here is CASSLGQGRGEQYF. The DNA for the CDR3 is TGTGCCAGCAGCTTAGGACAGGGAAGGGGGGAGCAGTACTTC.

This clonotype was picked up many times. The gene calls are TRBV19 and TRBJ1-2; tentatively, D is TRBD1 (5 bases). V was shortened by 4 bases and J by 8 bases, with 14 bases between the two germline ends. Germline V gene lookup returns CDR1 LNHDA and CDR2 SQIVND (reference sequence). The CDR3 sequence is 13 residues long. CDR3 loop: CASSSQGRRGYTF. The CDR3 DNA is TGTGCCAGTAGTAGCCAGGGAAGACGAGGCTACACCTTC.

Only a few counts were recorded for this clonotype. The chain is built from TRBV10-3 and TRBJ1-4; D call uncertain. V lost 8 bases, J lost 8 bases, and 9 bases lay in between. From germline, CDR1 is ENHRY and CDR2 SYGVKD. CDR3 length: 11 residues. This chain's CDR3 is CAIAGGEKLFF. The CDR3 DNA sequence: TGTGCCATCGCAGGAGGGGAAAAACTGTTTTTT.

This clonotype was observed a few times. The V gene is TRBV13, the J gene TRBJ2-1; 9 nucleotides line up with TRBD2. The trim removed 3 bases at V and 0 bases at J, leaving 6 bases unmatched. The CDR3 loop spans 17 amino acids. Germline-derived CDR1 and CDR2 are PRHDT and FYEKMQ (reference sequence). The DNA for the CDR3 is TGTGCCAGCAGCTTGGCGGGAGGGCCCCCCTCCTACAATGAGCAGTTCTTC. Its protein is CASSLAGGPPSYNEQFF.

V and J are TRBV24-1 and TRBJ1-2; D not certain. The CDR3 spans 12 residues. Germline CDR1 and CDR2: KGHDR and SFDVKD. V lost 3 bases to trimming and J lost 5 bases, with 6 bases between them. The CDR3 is CATSDHEYGYTF. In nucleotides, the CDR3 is TGTGCCACCAGTGATCACGAATATGGCTACACCTTC.

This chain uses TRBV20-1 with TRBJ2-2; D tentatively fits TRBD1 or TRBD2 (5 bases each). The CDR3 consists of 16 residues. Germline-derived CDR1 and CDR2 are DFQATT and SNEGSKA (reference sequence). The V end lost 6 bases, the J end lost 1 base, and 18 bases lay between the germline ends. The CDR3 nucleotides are TGCAGTGCCTCTCTCCCGGGACGGGGGAACACCGGGGAGCTGTTTTTT. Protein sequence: CSASLPGRGNTGELFF.